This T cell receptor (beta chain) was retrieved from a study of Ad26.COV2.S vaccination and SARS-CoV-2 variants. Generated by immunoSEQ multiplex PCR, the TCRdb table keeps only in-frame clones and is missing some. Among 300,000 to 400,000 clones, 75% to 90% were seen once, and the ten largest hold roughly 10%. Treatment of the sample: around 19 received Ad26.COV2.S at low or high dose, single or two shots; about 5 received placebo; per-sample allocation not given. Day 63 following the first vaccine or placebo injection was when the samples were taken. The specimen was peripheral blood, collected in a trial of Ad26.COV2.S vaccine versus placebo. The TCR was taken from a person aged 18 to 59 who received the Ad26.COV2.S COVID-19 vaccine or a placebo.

The CDR3 coding sequence is TGTGCCAGCAGCCCCGACTCTGGACAGGGTATTTTCTACAATGAGCAGTTCTTC. This sequence encodes CASSPDSGQGIFYNEQFF. This chain uses TRBV5-6 with TRBJ2-1; 8 nucleotides agree with TRBD1. This CDR3 has 18 residues. Germline CDR1 is SGHDT and CDR2 is YYEEEE. The junction had 15 bases not matched to a gene; V was cut back by 4 bases and J by 3 bases.